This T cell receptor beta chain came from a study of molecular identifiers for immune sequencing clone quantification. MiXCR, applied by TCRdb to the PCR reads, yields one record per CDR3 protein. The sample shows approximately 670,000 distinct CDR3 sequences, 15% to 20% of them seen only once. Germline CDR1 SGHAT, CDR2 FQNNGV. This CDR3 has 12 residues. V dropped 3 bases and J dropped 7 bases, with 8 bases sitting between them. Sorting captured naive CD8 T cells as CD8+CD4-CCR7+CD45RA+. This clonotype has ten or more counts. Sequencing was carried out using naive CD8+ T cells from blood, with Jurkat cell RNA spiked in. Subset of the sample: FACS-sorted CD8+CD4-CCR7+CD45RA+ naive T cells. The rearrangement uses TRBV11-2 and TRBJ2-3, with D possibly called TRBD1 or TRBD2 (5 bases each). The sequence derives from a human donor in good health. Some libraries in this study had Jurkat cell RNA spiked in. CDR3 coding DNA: TGTGCCAGCAGCTTGGAGGACAATACGCAGTATTTT. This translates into CASSLEDNTQYF.